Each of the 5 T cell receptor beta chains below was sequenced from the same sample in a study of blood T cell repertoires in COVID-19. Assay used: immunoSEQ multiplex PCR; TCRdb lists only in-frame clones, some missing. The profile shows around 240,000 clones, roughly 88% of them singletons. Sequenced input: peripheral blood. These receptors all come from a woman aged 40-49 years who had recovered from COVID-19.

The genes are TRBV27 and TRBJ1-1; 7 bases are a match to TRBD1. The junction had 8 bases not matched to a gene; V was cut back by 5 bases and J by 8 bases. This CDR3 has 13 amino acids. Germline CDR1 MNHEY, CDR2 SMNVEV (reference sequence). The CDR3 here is CASSRTMTGEAFF. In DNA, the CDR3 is TGTGCCAGCAGTCGGACCATGACAGGGGAAGCTTTCTTT.

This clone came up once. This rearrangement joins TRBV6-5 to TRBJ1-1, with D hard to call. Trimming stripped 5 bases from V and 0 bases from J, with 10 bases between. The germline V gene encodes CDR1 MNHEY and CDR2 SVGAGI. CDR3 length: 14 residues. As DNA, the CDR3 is TGTGCCAGCAGTCGACACGAGATGAACACTGAAGCTTTCTTT. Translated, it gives CASSRHEMNTEAFF.

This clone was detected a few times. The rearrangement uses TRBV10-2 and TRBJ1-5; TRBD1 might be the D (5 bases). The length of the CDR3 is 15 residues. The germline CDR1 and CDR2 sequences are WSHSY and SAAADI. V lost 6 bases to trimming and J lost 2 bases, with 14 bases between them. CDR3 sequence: CASRATGGGNQPQHF. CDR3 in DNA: TGCGCCAGCAGGGCAACGGGGGGGGGCAATCAGCCCCAGCATTTT.

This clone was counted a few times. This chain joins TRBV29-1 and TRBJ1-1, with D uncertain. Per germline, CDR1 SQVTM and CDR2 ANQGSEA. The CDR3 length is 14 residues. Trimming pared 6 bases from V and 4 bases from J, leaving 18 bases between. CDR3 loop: CSVVIGNMGTEAFF. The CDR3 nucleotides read TGCAGCGTGGTCATCGGGAACATGGGCACTGAAGCTTTCTTT.

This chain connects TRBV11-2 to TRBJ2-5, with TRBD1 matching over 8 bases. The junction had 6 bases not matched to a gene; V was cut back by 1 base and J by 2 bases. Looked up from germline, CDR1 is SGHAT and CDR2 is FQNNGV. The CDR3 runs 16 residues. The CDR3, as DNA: TGTGCCAGCAGCTTAGGGAACAGGGGGAGACAAGAGACCCAGTACTTC. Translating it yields CASSLGNRGRQETQYF.